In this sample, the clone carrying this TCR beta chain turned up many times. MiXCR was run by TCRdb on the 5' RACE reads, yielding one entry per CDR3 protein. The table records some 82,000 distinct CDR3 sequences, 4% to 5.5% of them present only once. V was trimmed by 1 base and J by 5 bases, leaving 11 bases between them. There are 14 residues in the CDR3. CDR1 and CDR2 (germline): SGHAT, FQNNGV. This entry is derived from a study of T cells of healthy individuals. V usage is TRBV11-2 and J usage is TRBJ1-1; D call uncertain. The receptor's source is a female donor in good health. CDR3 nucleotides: TGTGCCAGCAGCTTAGGGTCTTCATTGACTGAAGCTTTCTTT. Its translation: CASSLGSSLTEAFF.